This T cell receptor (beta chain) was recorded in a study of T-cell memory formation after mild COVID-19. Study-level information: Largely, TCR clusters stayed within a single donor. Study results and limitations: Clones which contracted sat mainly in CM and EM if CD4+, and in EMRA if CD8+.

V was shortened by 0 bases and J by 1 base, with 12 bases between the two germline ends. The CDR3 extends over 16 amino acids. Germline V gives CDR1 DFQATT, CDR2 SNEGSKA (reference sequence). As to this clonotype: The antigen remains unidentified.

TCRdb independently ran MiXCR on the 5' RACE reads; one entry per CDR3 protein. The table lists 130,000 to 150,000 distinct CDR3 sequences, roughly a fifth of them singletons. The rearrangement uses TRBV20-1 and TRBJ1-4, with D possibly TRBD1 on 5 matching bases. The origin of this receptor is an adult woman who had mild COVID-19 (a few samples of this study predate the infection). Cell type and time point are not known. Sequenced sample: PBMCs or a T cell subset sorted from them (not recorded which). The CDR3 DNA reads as TGCAGTGCTAGAGATCGATTCGGGGGAACTAATGAAAAACTGTTTTTT. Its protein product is CSARDRFGGTNEKLFF.